The T cell receptor (beta chain) described here comes from a study of T cells in Graves' hyperthyroidism and ophthalmopathy. Study-level information: Peripheral blood was taken when the disease was first diagnosed, before any treatment began.

Blood was sampled at initial diagnosis of hyperthyroidism, prior to onset of any ophthalmopathy symptoms. It was around 10 ml of fresh peripheral blood that supplied the PBMCs. This clonotype was seen only a few times. Its antigen remains unknown. Trimming cost V 4 bases and J 0 bases, with 13 bases left between them. CDR1 is LNHNV, CDR2 YYDKDF, per germline (reference sequence). CDR3 length: 16 residues. RNA transcripts served as the template for amplifying TCR beta CDR3 regions. Using the HTBI primer set, a first-round RT-PCR was run on the TCR CDR3. TCRdb re-analysed the multiplex PCR reads in MiXCR, keeping a single row per CDR3 protein. This sample has some 300,000 distinct CDR3 sequences, with about 14% found just once. Notes on the study in general: The blood repertoire included most of the expanded thyroid clonotypes above 0.001.

This sequence originates from a woman under 40 with Graves' hyperthyroidism that later progressed to Graves' ophthalmopathy. The rearrangement joins TRBV15 to TRBJ2-1; D possibly corresponds to TRBD2 (6 bases). Material: blood. DNA of the CDR3: TGTGCCACCAGCACCTCTTTCGGGAGCTCCTACAATGAGCAGTTCTTC. It specifies CATSTSFGSSYNEQFF.